What follows are 9 T cell receptor beta chains derived from one specimen sequenced in a study of T cell responses to AZD1222 COVID-19 vaccine. Measured with immunoSEQ multiplex PCR; TCRdb has only the in-frame clones, and not every one. The sample holds 130,000 to 150,000 clones, 92% seen once. Sequencing was performed on peripheral blood, taken on day 0 of AZD1222 vaccination. The receptors here all came from an adult in good health.

This clone was observed a few times. The chain carries TRBV4-2 and TRBJ2-7, with 8 bases identical to TRBD1. The CDR3 loop spans 16 amino acids. The V segment lost 0 bases and the J segment 2 bases; nucleotides outside the gene matches: 6. The V gene's germline CDR1 is LGHNA and CDR2 YNFKEQ. For the CDR3, the DNA is TGTGCCAGCAGCCAAGATGCCGGGACAGGAGCCTACGAGCAGTACTTC. This encodes CASSQDAGTGAYEQYF.

The CDR3 sequence: CASSLARGRGNEQFF. CDR3 in DNA: TGTGCCAGCAGCTTAGCGAGGGGTCGGGGCAATGAGCAGTTCTTC. The chain links TRBV7-8 to TRBJ2-1, with D perhaps assigned TRBD1 or TRBD2 (5 bases each). V gave up 0 bases and J gave up 6 bases, with 12 bases separating them. Looked up from germline, CDR1 is SGHVS and CDR2 is FQNEAQ. This CDR3 has 15 residues.

This clone was recorded a few times. J is TRBJ1-3 and V is TRBV7-2; D is unclear. The length of the CDR3 is 16 residues. V lost 0 bases, J lost 3 bases, and 12 bases lay in between. Germline values: CDR1 SGHTA, CDR2 FQGNSA. The CDR3 nucleotides are TGTGCCAGCAGCTTAGCGATACAGACAAGTGGAAACACCATATATTTT. This codes for CASSLAIQTSGNTIYF.

This chain uses TRBV4-3 with TRBJ2-6; D tentatively fits TRBD1 or TRBD2 (5 bases each). Germline loops: CDR1 LGHNA, CDR2 YSLEER. Trimming removed 3 bases from V and 0 bases from J, with 21 bases in between. The CDR3 totals 20 residues. This chain's CDR3 is CASSQGYVRGLSSGANVLTF. CDR3 in DNA: TGCGCCAGCAGCCAGGGATATGTGAGGGGTTTAAGCTCTGGGGCCAACGTCCTGACTTTC.

The chain uses TRBV6-5 and TRBJ2-7; TRBD2 matches at 9 bases. J lost 2 bases, V lost 8 bases, and 7 bases had no gene match. Germline V gives CDR1 MNHEY, CDR2 SVGAGI. This CDR3 has 14 amino acids. The CDR3, as DNA: TGTGCCAGCGAACTAGCGGGTGAAACCTACGAGCAGTACTTC. It encodes CASELAGETYEQYF.

The rearrangement uses TRBV7-6 and TRBJ2-1; D is possibly TRBD1 (6 bases). Trimming shortened V by 0 bases and J by 6 bases, and 9 bases separated the two germline ends. Germline V gene lookup returns CDR1 SGHVS and CDR2 FNYEAQ. This CDR3 is 14 amino acids long. CDR3 amino acids: CASSLARQVNEQFF. The DNA of the CDR3 is TGTGCCAGCAGCTTAGCGCGACAGGTCAATGAGCAGTTCTTC.

This clone was seen ten or more times. The V and J genes are TRBV11-3 and TRBJ1-6; D gene ambiguous. Germline loops: CDR1 SGHNT, CDR2 YENEEA. This CDR3 has 13 amino acids. Between the trimmed V and J ends, which lost 3 bases and 6 bases, there was a span of 6 bases. Here the CDR3 DNA reads TGTGCCAGCAGCTTGACACTTAATTCACCCCTCCACTTT. It yields the protein CASSLTLNSPLHF.

The chain combines TRBV2 with TRBJ2-7; D is undetermined. V was pared by 7 bases and J by 0 bases, with 13 bases between. Germline CDR1 SNHLY, CDR2 FYNNEI. The length of the CDR3 is 14 residues. CDR3 amino acids: CASTQEEFSYEQYF. The CDR3 coding sequence is TGTGCCAGCACCCAAGAGGAGTTCTCCTACGAGCAGTACTTC.

The V and J genes are TRBV6-2 or TRBV6-3 and TRBJ1-1; a possible D gene is TRBD1 (6 bases). Per the germline V gene, CDR1 is MNHEY and CDR2 is SVGEGT. The CDR3 contains 15 residues. The V end lost 4 bases, the J end lost 5 bases, and 17 bases lay between the germline ends. In nucleotides, the CDR3 is TGTGCCAGCAGTTCGCACCGCAGGGGTATGACTGAAGCTTTCTTT. This translates into CASSSHRRGMTEAFF.